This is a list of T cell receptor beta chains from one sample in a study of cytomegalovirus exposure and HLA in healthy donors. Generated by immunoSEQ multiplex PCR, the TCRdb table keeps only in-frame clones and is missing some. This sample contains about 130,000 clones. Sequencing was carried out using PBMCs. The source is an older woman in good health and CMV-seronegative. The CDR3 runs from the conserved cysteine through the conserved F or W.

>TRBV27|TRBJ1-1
CASSWAENTEAFF
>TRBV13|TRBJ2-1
CASSPRGAGYNEQFF
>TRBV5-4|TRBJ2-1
CASSLLSGIINEQFF
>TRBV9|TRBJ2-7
CASSVGVSGSYEQYF
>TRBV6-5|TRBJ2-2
CASSYSGVKTGELFF
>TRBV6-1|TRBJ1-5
CASSGTGDGQPQHF
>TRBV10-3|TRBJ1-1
CAISGHRAANTEAFF
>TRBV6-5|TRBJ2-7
CASSYSGPYEQYF
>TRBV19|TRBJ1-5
CASRPRQNNQPQHF
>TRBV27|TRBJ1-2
CASSPRTGQILNYGYTF
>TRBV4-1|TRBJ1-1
CASSQGTGGLEAFF
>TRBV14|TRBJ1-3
CASSQARQGLSGNTIYF
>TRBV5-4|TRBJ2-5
CASSLAILGGAETQYF
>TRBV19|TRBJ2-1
CASSGTSGGNEQFF
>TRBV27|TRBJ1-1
CASSLAAVRGDTEAFF
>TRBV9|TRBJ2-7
CASSAPGLVREQYF
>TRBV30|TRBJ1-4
CAWSGRGNEKLFF
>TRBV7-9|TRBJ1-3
CASSDRVASGNTIYF
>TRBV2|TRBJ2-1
CASTLAGSSYNEQFF
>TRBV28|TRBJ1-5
CASSPSLGSHSNQPQHF
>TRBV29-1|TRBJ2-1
CSVAMIAGGGSYNEQFF
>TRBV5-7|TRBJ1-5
CASSLAWGERSNQPQHF
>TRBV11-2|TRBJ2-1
CASSLEGLAGGLYNEQFF
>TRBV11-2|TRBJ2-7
CASSSLGVGYEQYF
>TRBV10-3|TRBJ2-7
CAISEAGTGYYEQYF
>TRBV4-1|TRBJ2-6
CASSQDSQRSATGANVLTF
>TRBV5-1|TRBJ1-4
CASSSGTGGNEKLFF
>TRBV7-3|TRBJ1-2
CASSLRYGKEGYTF
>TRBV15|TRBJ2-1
CATSRDRERDSYNEQFF
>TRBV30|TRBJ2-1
CAWSSGGFSEQFF
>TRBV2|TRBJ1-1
CASSVSGVTGTEAFF
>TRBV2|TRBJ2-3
CASSLSGTGGSDTQYF
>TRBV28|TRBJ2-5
CASRGYWGRGTQYF
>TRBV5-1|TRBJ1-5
CASSLGDMFQPQHF
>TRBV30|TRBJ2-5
CAWSVFTSETQYF
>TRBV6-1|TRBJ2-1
CASSALQGNEQFF
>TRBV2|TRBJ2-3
CASRAGQGGADTQYF
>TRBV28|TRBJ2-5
CASGRGGKETQYF
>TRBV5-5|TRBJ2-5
CASSLLGGGGQETQYF
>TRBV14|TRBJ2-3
CASSPRQSTDTQYF
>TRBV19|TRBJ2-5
CASSTGTEETQYF
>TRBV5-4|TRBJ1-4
CASSYSGGEKLFF
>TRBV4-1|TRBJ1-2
CASSQDRGDYGYTF
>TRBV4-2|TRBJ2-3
CASSPLSADTQYF
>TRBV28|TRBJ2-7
CASTPGQGTGQYF
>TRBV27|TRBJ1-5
CASSQSALFSNQPQHF